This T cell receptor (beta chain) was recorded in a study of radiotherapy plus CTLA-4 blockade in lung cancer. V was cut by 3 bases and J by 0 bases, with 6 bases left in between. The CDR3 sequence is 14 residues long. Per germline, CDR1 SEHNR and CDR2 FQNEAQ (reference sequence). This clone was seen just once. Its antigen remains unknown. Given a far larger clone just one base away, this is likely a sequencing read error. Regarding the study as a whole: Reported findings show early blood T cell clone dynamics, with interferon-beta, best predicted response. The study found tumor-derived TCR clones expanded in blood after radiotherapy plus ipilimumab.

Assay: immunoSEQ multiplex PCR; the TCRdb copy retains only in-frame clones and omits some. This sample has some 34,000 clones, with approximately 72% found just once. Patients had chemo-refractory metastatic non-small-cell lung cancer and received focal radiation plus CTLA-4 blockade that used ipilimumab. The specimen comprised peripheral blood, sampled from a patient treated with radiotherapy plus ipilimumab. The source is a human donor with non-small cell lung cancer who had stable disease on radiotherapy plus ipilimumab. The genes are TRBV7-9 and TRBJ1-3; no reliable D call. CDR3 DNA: TGTGCCAGCAGCTTGGGGAGCTCTGGAAACACCATATATTTT. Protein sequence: CASSLGSSGNTIYF.